This T cell receptor beta chain derives from a study of T cells in localized non-small cell lung cancer. The method was immunoSEQ multiplex PCR; TCRdb's version includes in-frame clones alone and lacks a portion of them. The data hold under 25,000 clones, with around 85% observed a single time. Looked up from germline, CDR1 is SGHTA and CDR2 is FQGNSA. CDR3 length: 14 residues. The J segment lost 5 bases and the V segment lost 5 bases, leaving 3 bases of the junction unmatched. In the case of this clone: Its cognate antigen is unknown.

Study-wide results and limits: The study detected a median roughly 61 of the top 100 tumor clones in adjacent lung. Those with higher blood T cell density had longer overall survival.

The source was PBMCs, collected before any cancer treatment. The clonotype comes from a man aged 40 to 70 with stage II squamous cell lung carcinoma. The chain couples TRBV7-2 to TRBJ2-5, with 12 positions matching TRBD2. The CDR3 DNA sequence: TGTGCCAGCAGCACGGGACTAGCGGGCGAGACCCAGTACTTC. This translates into CASSTGLAGETQYF.